One sample yielded the 2 T cell receptor beta chains listed below, sequenced in a study of regulatory T cells in long-lasting Graves disease. Time point defined: newly diagnosed GD, antithyroid drugs for less than 3 months. The TCR library used RNA extracted from PBMCs. Arm-PCR of CDR3 regions and iRepertoire HTBI primers were the basis on which TCR beta libraries were built. One entry per CDR3 protein results from TCRdb running MiXCR on the multiplex PCR reads. The sample has 530,000 or so distinct CDR3 sequences, roughly a sixth seen once. The same data also went into a second study, on T cells in Graves' hyperthyroidism and ophthalmopathy.

This sample comprised peripheral blood mononuclear cells (PBMCs), obtained at new diagnosis, from a patient treated with antithyroid drugs. These TCRs come from a young man with Graves disease.

The V and J genes are TRBV28 and TRBJ2-3; D might be TRBD2 (6 bases). V dropped 3 bases and J dropped 2 bases, with 15 bases sitting between them. Germline CDR1 reads MDHEN; CDR2 reads SYDVKM. The CDR3 spans 16 residues. In DNA, the CDR3 is TGTGCCAGCAGTTTCATGGAGGGGAGCTACACAGATACGCAGTATTTT. It codes for CASSFMEGSYTDTQYF.

V and J are TRBV12-3 or TRBV12-4 and TRBJ2-7; D gene ambiguous. V was trimmed by 5 bases and J by 6 bases, leaving 8 bases between them. The CDR3 is made up of 11 amino acids. CDR3 loop: CASSQRCEQYF. The CDR3 DNA follows: TGTGCCAGCAGTCAGCGCTGCGAGCAGTACTTC.